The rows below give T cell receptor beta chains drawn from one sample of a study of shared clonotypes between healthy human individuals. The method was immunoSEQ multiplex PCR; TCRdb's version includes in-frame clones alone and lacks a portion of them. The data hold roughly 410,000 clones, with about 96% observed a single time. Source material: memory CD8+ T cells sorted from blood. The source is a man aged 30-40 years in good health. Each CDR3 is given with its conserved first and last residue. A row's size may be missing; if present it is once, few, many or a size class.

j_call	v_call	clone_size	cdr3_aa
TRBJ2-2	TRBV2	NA	CASSVTRSAPGELFF
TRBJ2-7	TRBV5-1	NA	CASSLVPLSGWHEQYF
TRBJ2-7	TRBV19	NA	CATRLVVGSYEQYF
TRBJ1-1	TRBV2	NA	CASQRATMNTEAFF
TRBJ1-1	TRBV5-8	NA	CASRRVLNTEAFF
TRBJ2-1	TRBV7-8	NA	CASSLTLRFSYNEQFF
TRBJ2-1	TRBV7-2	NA	CASSSDSLWEQFF
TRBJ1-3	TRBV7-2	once	CASSLDNSGNTIYF
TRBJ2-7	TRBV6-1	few	CASSDAGGQGYEQYF
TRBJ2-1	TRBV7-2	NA	CASSPVLSSYNEQFF
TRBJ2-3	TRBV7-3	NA	CASSLGSTSGRDTQYF
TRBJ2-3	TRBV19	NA	CATMFRRGSTDTQYF
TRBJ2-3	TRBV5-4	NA	CASSLAEAEYTDTQYF
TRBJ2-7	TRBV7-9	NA	CASSPSGYEQYF
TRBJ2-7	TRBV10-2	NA	CASSELTSNEQYF
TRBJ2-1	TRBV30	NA	CAWSARLAGLGGAQFF
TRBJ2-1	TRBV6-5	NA	CASSRGFEQFF
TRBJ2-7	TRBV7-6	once	CASSPDSTAYEQYF
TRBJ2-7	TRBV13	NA	CASSFRDRGTEQYF
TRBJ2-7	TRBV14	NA	CASSPIRDRYEQYF
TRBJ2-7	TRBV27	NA	CASSWTSGTYEQYF
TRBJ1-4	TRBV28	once	CASSLSGQGTEKLFF
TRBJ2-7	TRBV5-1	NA	CASSLDGGRAYEQYF
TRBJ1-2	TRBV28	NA	CASSLGGGTFYGYTF
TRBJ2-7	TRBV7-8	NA	CASSQDPGSSYEQYF
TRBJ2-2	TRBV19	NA	CASSFGQGSYTGELFF
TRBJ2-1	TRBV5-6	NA	CASSRGPPSSYNEQFF
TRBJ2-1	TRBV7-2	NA	CASSLEGLVYNEQFF
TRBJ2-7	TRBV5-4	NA	CASSLGPWRGVYYEQYF
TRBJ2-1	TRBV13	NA	CASSPRGGRAGEQFF
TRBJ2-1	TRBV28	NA	CASSLAGGGYNEQFF
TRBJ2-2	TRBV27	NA	CASTPIAGEHGELFF
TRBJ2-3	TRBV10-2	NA	CASRLRGTDTQYF
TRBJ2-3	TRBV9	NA	CASSVDLRYPAYTQYF
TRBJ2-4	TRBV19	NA	CASRRTVDLAKNIQYF
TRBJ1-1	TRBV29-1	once	CSVGTGGAFF
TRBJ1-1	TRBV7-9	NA	CASGLTNTEAFF
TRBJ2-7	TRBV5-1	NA	CASSLTASYEQYF
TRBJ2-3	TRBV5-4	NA	CASSLGGTRRLTDTQYF
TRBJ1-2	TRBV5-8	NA	CASSSSGVAGYGYTF
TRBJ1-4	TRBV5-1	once	CASSLAPGYSEKLFF
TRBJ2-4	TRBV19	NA	CASSMRTSLKNIQYF
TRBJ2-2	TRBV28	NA	CASSLLSQLNTGELFF
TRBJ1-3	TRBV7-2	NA	CASSTGHSNSGNTIYF
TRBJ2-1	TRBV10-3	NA	CAIKSSSGTTYNEQFF
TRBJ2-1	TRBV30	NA	CAWTEGTSGYNEQFF
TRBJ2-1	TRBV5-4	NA	CASSLNDEQFF
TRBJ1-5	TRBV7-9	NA	CASSLFQGDGKQPQHF
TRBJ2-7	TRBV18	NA	CASSPSKGTEYEQYF
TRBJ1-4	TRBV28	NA	CASSLIGGGGINEKLFF
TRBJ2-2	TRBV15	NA	CATSRDKIGQPNTGELFF
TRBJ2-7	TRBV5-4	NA	CASSKTAGGNEQYF